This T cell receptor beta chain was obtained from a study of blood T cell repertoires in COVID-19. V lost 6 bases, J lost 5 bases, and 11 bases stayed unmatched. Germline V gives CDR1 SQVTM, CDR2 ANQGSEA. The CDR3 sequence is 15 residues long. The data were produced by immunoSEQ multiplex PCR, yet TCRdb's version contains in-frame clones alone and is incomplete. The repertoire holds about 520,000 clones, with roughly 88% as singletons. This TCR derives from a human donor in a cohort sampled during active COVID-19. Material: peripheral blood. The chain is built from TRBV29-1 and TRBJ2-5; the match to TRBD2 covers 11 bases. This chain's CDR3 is CSVTLAGGPGETQYF. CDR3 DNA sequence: TGCAGCGTAACGTTAGCGGGAGGGCCGGGGGAGACCCAGTACTTC.